This T cell receptor (beta chain) was profiled in a study of regulatory T cells in long-lasting Graves disease. Background on the study: The criterion for persistent Graves' disease was over 5 years of antithyroid drugs with positive TSH receptor antibodies.

CDR3 size: 15 residues. Germline V gene sequence: CDR1 LGHDT, CDR2 YNNKEL (reference sequence). The V gene end was trimmed by 3 bases and the J gene end by 5 bases; junction bases not matched to a gene: 4. Regarding time point: persistent/refractory GD, antithyroid drugs over 5 years with positive TRAb. After RNA was extracted from PBMCs, the TCR library was made from it. The diagnosis of Graves' disease used American Thyroid Association guidelines. The table lists this clonotype with many counts. What it binds is not known. Both iRepertoire HTBI primers and Arm-PCR of CDR3 regions were used to build the TCR beta libraries. MiXCR, run by TCRdb on the multiplex PCR reads, gives a single entry per CDR3 protein. The table includes hundreds of thousands of distinct CDR3 sequences, about 19% detected once. General study results and limits: Persistent Graves' patients possessed reduced TCR diversity relative to recently diagnosed ones.

The V call is TRBV3-1, the J call TRBJ1-6, with 7 nucleotides matching TRBD1. Sequenced material: peripheral blood mononuclear cells (PBMCs), taken when the disease was refractory, from a patient treated with antithyroid drugs. This receptor was taken from a female donor with Graves disease. DNA for the CDR3: TGTGCCAGCAGCCAGGGCGGACAGGATAATTCACCCCTCCACTTT. This sequence encodes CASSQGGQDNSPLHF.